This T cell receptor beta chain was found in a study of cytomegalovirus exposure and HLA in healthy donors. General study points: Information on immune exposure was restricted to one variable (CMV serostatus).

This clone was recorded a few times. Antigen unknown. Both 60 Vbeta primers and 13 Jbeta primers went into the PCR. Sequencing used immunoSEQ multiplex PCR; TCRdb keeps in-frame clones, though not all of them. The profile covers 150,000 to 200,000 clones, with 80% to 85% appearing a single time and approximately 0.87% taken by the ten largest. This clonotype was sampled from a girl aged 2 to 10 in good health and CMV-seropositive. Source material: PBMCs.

The CDR3, as DNA: TGTGCCAGCACTTCACTAGCGGGAGTATGGACCGGGGAGCTGTTTTTT. Its translation is CASTSLAGVWTGELFF. The V and J genes are TRBV2 and TRBJ2-2; TRBD2 agrees at 11 bases. The CDR3 is 16 residues long. Germline CDR1 and CDR2: SNHLY and FYNNEI. The V segment lost 7 bases and the J segment 5 bases; nucleotides outside the gene matches: 9.